This T cell receptor (beta chain) was documented in a study of siplizumab effects on memory and regulatory T cells. Study-level points and caveats: Siplizumab led to significantly less abundant alloreactive sequences that could be traced back to unstimulated CD4+ memory cells. A major contribution to the alloresponse seemed to be made by naive T cells, which seemed more diverse than memory cells. The majority of clones, roughly 75-95% of proliferating CD4+ or CD8+ clones, lacked an assignable naive or memory phenotype. A minor share of alloreactive clones matched unstimulated subsets.

The protocol was immunoSEQ multiplex PCR, while the TCRdb copy is restricted to in-frame clones and leaves out a portion. The table records tens of thousands of clones, 75% to 95% of them present only once. This clone was detected once. Its antigen is as yet unknown. The V gene end was trimmed by 0 bases and the J gene end by 3 bases; junction bases not matched to a gene: 5. Germline-derived CDR1 and CDR2 are LNHNV and YYDKDF (reference sequence). The CDR3 extends over 16 amino acids. The sequenced material came from CD8+ T cells sorted from blood. The gene calls are TRBV15 and TRBJ2-7, with 10 bases identical to TRBD2. The sequence was obtained from a human donor in good health. DNA of the CDR3: TGTGCCACCAGCAGAGATCGAGCGGGAGGGTTCTACGAGCAGTACTTC. Residues: CATSRDRAGGFYEQYF.